These T cell receptor beta chains were read from a single sample in a study of cytomegalovirus exposure and HLA in healthy donors. Data came from immunoSEQ multiplex PCR; TCRdb stores just in-frame clones and leaves some out. The table has more than 150,000 clones, roughly 82% seen once. Input material: PBMCs. The receptors were sampled from a man aged 40-49 years in good health and CMV-seronegative. CDR3s leave out the opening cysteine and the closing phenylalanine or tryptophan.

length,J,V,CDR3
12,TRBJ2-1,TRBV25-1,ASSEGTSMFEQF
14,TRBJ2-1,TRBV28,ASSLPFYGGYNEQF
12,TRBJ1-3,TRBV28,ASSNRGTGNTIY
14,TRBJ1-3,TRBV7-6,ASSLGAGGSGNTIY
13,TRBJ1-1,TRBV6-5,ASRAPGQGHSKAF
14,TRBJ2-1,TRBV5-8,ASSSDPGQGANEQF
12,TRBJ2-7,TRBV6-5,ASSARQGFHEQY
12,TRBJ2-7,TRBV7-9,ASSLVSVAYEQY
13,TRBJ2-1,TRBV15,ATSRERLVYNEQF
12,TRBJ2-2,TRBV11-2,ASNYIGGTGELF
12,TRBJ2-3,TRBV2,ASTQTTSTDTQY